This T cell receptor (beta chain) was sequenced in a study of CD8 T cells in ankylosing spondylitis (dated by TCRdb to 2016 to 2017). Background for the entire study: The study set out to find disease-linked TCR variants by profiling T cell receptor beta repertoires in ankylosing spondylitis patients and healthy donors. Samples of peripheral blood were taken, and for ankylosing spondylitis patients, synovial fluid was collected as well. In total, the full study cohort was made up of roughly 110 healthy donors and 20 to 25 ankylosing spondylitis patients. Overall study results and their limits: Blood from ankylosing spondylitis patients appeared to be characterized by a TCR beta motif made up of about 8 highly homologous amino acid variants. A CD8+ phenotype was shown by the disease-linked clones, which were found at relatively low frequencies in peripheral blood. Some motif variants had previously been reported in the synovial fluid and blood of reactive arthritis patients, which suggests shared mechanisms of disease initiation. According to the report, matched synovial fluid samples from ankylosing spondylitis patients were significantly enriched for the disease-linked clones.

Sequencing instrument: Illumina HiSeq 2500. Quantitative 5'-RACE with molecular barcodes was the method used to prepare the TCR beta libraries. Per the source publication's procedure: Disease-linked TCR variants were identified with a new computational method built on a probabilistic model of VDJ rearrangement. Using fastp at Q25 and MiXCR, TCRdb reprocessed the public reads and kept productive beta chains. All rows with the same CDR3 protein become a single entry with the most common DNA and genes. Clone size and V and J calls follow TCRdb, not the original study. The sample contains under 170,000 distinct CDR3 sequences, roughly 44% of them found a single time. The top ten clones comprise about 15% of the sample. As concerns this clonotype: This receptor's antigen is unknown. Base qualities are not provided; no much larger clone lies one nucleotide away.

The V and J ends are trimmed by 7 bases and 9 bases, leaving 16 bases between them. The cysteine opens and the phenylalanine closes a CDR3 of 13 amino acids. CDR3 DNA is the only sequence kept; it has 39 bases, read in frame from the first base. Looking up the germline V gene yields CDR1 ENHRY and CDR2 SYGVKD. Synovial fluid samples were matched to blood samples from the same ankylosing spondylitis patients. The chain is encoded by TRBV10-3 joined to TRBJ2-1; possibly the D gene is TRBD2, per 5 matching bases. The sequencing sample was made of synovial fluid, either unsorted or a sorted T cell fraction (not recorded which). This sequence originates from a male donor with ankylosing spondylitis. The nucleotide sequence reads as follows: TGTGCCATCAACAAACTAGATTACGGTGAGCAGTTCTTC. This codes for CAINKLDYGEQFF.